The T cell receptor beta chain under discussion was sequenced for a study of cytomegalovirus exposure and HLA in healthy donors. Looking at the study overall: The same platform was used for the 95 to 150 validation repertoires and the roughly 640 first-cohort repertoires, a later analysis reported.

From germline, CDR1 is SEHNR and CDR2 FQNEAQ (reference sequence). This CDR3 is 15 amino acids long. V was trimmed by 5 bases and J by 8 bases, leaving 22 bases between them. Assay: immunoSEQ multiplex PCR; the TCRdb copy retains only in-frame clones and omits some. The sample shows about 110,000 clones, 86% of them seen only once. This clone was seen once. The receptor was derived from a woman aged 18-35 years in good health and CMV-seropositive. The chain joins TRBV7-9 to TRBJ2-7; D is unresolved. Sequenced: PBMCs. CDR3 loop: CASSAFDSRGVKQYF. The CDR3 DNA reads as TGTGCCAGCAGCGCATTCGACTCGCGCGGCGTAAAGCAGTACTTC.